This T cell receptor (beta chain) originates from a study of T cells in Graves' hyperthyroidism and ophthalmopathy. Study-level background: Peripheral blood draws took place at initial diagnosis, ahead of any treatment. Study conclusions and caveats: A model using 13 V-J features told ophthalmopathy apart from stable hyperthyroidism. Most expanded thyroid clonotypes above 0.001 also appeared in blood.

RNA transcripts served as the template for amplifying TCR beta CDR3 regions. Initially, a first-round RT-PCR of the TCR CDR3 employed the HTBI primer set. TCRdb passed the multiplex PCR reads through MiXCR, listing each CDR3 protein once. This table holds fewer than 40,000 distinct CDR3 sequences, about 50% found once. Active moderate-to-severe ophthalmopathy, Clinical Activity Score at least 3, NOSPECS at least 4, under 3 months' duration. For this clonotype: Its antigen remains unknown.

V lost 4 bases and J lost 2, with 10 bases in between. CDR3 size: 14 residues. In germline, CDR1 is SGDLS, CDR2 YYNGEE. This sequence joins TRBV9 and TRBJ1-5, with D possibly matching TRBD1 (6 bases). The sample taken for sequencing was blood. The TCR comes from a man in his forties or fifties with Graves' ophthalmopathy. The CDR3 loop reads CASSSEGGNQPQHF. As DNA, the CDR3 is TGTGCCAGCAGCTCAGAGGGGGGCAATCAGCCCCAGCATTTT.